This TCR beta chain was documented in a study of T cells in women clearing cervical HPV infection. About the study: Case blood drawn at lesion detection; control blood after infection cleared.

Method: immunoSEQ multiplex PCR; TCRdb's copy keeps in-frame clones and lacks some. The sample table includes more than 30,000 clones. Of note for this clone: The CDR3 extends 3 residues past the end of the read, so its final part is completed from the germline J gene.

The CDR3 consists of 14 residues. J was trimmed by 2 bases and V by 4 bases; bases with no gene match: 4. Germline loops: CDR1 SGHTA, CDR2 FQGNSA. This clonotype originated in a woman between 18 and 75 years old with a cervical HPV16 infection that either progressed to CIN3+ or cleared (not recorded which). Sequenced input: blood buffy coat. V is TRBV7-2 and J is TRBJ2-5; 7 bases match TRBD1. CDR3 DNA (partial): TGTGCCAGCAGCTCTGGACAGGTACAAGAGACC. Protein sequence: CASSSGQVQET. From start to end, the CDR3 is CASSSGQVQETQYF.